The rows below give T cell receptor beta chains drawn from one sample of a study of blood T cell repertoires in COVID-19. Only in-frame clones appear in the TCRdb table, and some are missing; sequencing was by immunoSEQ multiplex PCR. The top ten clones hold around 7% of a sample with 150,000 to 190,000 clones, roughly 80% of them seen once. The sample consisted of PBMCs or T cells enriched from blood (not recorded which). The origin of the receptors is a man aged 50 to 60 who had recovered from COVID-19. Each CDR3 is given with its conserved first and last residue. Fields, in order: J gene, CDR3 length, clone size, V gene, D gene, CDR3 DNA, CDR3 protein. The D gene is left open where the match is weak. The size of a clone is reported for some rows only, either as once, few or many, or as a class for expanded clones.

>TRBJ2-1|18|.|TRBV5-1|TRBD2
TGCGCCAGCAGCTCCAGGACTAGCGGGGGGGCGGTCTACAATGAGCAGTTCTTC
CASSSRTSGGAVYNEQFF
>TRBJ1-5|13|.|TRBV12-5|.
TGTGCTAGTGGGGCAGGGGGCAATCAGCCCCAGCATTTT
CASGAGGNQPQHF
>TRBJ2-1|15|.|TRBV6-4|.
TGTGCCAGCAGTGTAGAGAAGGCCGACGGCGGAGGGCAGTTCTTC
CASSVEKADGGGQFF
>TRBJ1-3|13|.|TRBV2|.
TGTGCCAGCAGTGGGCAGGGTTACAACACCATATATTTT
CASSGQGYNTIYF
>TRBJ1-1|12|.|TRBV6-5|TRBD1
TGTGCCAGCAGAGACAGGGTCTCTGAAGCTTTCTTT
CASRDRVSEAFF
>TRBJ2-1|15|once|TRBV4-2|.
TGTGCCAGCAGCCGTCGAAAAGCGTCCTACAATGAGCAGTTCTTC
CASSRRKASYNEQFF
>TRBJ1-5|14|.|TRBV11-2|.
TGTGCCAGCAGCTTAGAGTCCGAGAATCAGCCCCAGCATTTT
CASSLESENQPQHF
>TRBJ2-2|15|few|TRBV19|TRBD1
TGTGCCAGTAGTTCGGACAGGGTATGGACCGGGGAGCTGTTTTTT
CASSSDRVWTGELFF
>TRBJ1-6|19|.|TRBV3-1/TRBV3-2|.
TGTGCCAGCAGCCAAGATACGCGGCGGCCCGAGGGTTATAATTCACCCCTCCACTTT
CASSQDTRRPEGYNSPLHF
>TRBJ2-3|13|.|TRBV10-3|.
TGTGCCATCCGAGGACAGAGCACAGATACGCAGTATTTT
CAIRGQSTDTQYF
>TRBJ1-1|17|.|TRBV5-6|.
TGTGCCAGCAGCTTGGGTTTCGGGGGACCAATGAACACTGAAGCTTTCTTT
CASSLGFGGPMNTEAFF
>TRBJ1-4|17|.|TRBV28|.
TGTGCCAGCAGTTTACCCCCCGCCACAGGGCCTAATGAAAAACTGTTTTTT
CASSLPPATGPNEKLFF
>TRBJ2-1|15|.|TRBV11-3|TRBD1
TGTGCCAGCAGCTCCGGGACAGAGTATTACAATGAGCAGTTCTTC
CASSSGTEYYNEQFF
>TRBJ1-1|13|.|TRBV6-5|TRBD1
TGTGCCAGCATACAGGGGGCGAACACTGAAGCTTTCTTT
CASIQGANTEAFF
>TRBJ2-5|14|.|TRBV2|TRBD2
TGTGCCAGCAGTGCCAGCGGGGGCCAAGAGACCCAGTACTTC
CASSASGGQETQYF
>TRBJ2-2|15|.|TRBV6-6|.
TGTGCCAGCAGTCGGGACACTCCTTACACCGGGGAGCTGTTTTTT
CASSRDTPYTGELFF
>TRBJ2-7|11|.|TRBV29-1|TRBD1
TGCAGCGTTCCCGGGACAGACGGGCAGTACTTC
CSVPGTDGQYF
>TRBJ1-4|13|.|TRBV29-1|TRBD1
TGCAGCGTTGAACAGGGGGCGGGAGAAAAACTGTTTTTT
CSVEQGAGEKLFF
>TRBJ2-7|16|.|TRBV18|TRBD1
TGTGCCAGCTCATTGGGGACAGGGGGTTCAACCTACGAGCAGTACTTC
CASSLGTGGSTYEQYF
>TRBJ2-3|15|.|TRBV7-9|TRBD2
TGTGCCAGCAGCATGCGGGGGGGCCGAGCAGATACGCAGTATTTT
CASSMRGGRADTQYF
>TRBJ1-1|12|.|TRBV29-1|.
TGCAGCGTCTCGGACTTGAACACTGAAGCTTTCTTT
CSVSDLNTEAFF
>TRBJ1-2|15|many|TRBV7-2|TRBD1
TGTGCCAGCAGCTTCTCGACAGGGCGGGAACCTGGCTACACCTTC
CASSFSTGREPGYTF
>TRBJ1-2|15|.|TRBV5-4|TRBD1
TGTGCCAGCAGCCCGGACAGGGGAGTTGTCTATGGCTACACCTTC
CASSPDRGVVYGYTF
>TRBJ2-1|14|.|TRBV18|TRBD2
TGTGCCAGCTCACCGCCTACTAGCGTCAATGAGCAGTTCTTC
CASSPPTSVNEQFF
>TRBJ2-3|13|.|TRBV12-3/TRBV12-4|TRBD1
TGTGCCAGCAGTTTGAACAGGGGAGATACGCAGTATTTT
CASSLNRGDTQYF
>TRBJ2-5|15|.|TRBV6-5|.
TGTGCCAGCAGTTACGCAGGGCGGACCCAAGAGACCCAGTACTTC
CASSYAGRTQETQYF
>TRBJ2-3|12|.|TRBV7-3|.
TGTGCCAGCAGCCCCTCCGGGGATACGCAGTATTTT
CASSPSGDTQYF
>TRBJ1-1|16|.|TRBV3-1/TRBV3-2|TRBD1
TGTGCCAGCAGCCGCACCGGGACAGCGGTGGCTCCTGAAGCTTTCTTT
CASSRTGTAVAPEAFF